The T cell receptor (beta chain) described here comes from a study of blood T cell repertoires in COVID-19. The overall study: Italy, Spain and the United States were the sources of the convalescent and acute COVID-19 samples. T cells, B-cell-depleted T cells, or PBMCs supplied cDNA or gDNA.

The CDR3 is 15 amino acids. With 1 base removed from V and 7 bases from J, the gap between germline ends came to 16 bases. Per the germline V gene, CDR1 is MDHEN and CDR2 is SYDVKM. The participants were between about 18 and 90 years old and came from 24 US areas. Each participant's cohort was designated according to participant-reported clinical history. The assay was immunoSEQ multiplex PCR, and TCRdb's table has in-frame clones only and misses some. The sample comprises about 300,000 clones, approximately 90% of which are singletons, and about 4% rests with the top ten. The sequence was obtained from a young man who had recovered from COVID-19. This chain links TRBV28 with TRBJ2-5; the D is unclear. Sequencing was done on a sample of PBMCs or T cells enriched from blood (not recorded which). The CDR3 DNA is TGTGCCAGCAGTTTATCCACCGCAGGCCATGGGACCCAGTACTTC. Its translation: CASSLSTAGHGTQYF.